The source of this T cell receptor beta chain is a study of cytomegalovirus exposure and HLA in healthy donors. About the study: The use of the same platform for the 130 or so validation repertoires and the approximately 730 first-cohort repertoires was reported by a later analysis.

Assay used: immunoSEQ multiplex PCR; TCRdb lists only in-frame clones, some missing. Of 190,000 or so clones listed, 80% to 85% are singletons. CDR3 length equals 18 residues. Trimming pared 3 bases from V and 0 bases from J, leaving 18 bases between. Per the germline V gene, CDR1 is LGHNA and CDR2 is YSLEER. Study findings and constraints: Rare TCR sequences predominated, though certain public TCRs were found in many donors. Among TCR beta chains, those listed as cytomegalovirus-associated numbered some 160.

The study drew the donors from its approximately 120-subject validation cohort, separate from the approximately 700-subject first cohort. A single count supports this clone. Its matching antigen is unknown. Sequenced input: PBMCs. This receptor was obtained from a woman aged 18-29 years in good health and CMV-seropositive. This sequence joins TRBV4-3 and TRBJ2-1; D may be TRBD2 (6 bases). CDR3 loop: CASSQGDGRGASYNEQFF. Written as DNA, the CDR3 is TGCGCCAGCAGCCAGGGGGATGGGCGGGGAGCCTCCTACAATGAGCAGTTCTTC.